These 31 T cell receptor beta chains originate from one sample sequenced in a study of blood T cell repertoires in COVID-19. Method: immunoSEQ multiplex PCR; TCRdb's copy keeps in-frame clones and lacks some. The sample yields 200,000 or so clones, around 86% seen once. The specimen was peripheral blood. These receptors originate from a man in his 60s with acute or convalescent COVID-19.

J is TRBJ1-1 and V is TRBV28; weak D call: TRBD1 (6 bases). From germline, CDR1 is MDHEN and CDR2 SYDVKM. This CDR3 has 12 residues. V was pared by 11 bases and J by 2 bases, with 12 bases between. CDR3 in DNA: TGTGCCTCAGCGACAGGCAACACTGAAGCTTTCTTT. It specifies CASATGNTEAFF. The full variable domain, completed using reference TRBV28 and TRBJ1-1, is DVKVTQSSRYLVKRTGEKVFLECVQDMDHENMFWYRQDPGLGLRLIYFSYDVKMKEKGDIPEGYSVSREKKERFSLILESASTNQTSMYLCASATGNTEAFFGQGTRLTVV.

CDR3 in amino acids: CASSSGHALGNEQFF. The DNA of the CDR3 is TGCGCCAGCAGCTCCGGACACGCTCTAGGGAATGAGCAGTTCTTC. V and J are TRBV5-1 and TRBJ2-1; weak D call: TRBD1 (5 bases). The CDR3 runs to 15 residues. Germline loops: CDR1 SGHRS, CDR2 YFSETQ. Trimming pared 3 bases from V and 7 bases from J, leaving 17 bases between.

V and J are TRBV27 and TRBJ1-3; TRBD1 matches at 9 bases. Germline V gives CDR1 MNHEY, CDR2 SMNVEV (reference sequence). CDR3 length equals 17 residues. V lost 6 bases and J lost 3; bases outside the gene matches: 12. The CDR3 reads CASSPKDRGIGGNTIYF. Written as DNA, the CDR3 is TGTGCCAGCAGCCCAAAGGACAGGGGTATTGGTGGAAACACCATATATTTT.

The V and J genes are TRBV28 and TRBJ1-6; D not resolved. CDR1 is MDHEN and CDR2 is SYDVKM in the germline V gene. The CDR3 contains 14 residues. Trimming cost V 6 bases and J 11 bases, with 17 bases left between them. The CDR3 region is CASSQHRDSTPLHF. CDR3 coding DNA: TGTGCCAGCAGCCAACACCGGGATTCGACACCCCTCCACTTT. Looking up the rest from reference TRBV28 and TRBJ1-6 gives the full variable domain: DVKVTQSSRYLVKRTGEKVFLECVQDMDHENMFWYRQDPGLGLRLIYFSYDVKMKEKGDIPEGYSVSREKKERFSLILESASTNQTSMYLCASSQHRDSTPLHFGNGTRLTVT.

This clone occurred once. The gene calls are TRBV18 and TRBJ1-2; no firm D call. Trimming cost V 3 bases and J 2 bases, with 13 bases left between them. CDR1 KGHSH and CDR2 LQKENI come from the germline V gene. CDR3 length: 15 residues. CDR3 nucleotides: TGTGCCAGCTCACCGGGAGCAATTCCAAACTATGGCTACACCTTC. Translation: CASSPGAIPNYGYTF.

This clone was found a few times. This sequence joins TRBV27 and TRBJ1-5; 7 bases fit TRBD1. CDR1 is MNHEY and CDR2 is SMNVEV in the germline V gene (reference sequence). The CDR3 sequence is 16 residues long. The V gene end was trimmed by 6 bases and the J gene end by 0 bases; junction bases not matched to a gene: 8. CDR3 sequence reads: CASSRQGPYSNQPQHF. CDR3 nucleotides: TGTGCCAGCAGCCGACAGGGACCTTATAGCAATCAGCCCCAGCATTTT.

The chain joins TRBV3-1 (or the pseudogene TRBV3-2) to TRBJ1-2, with 9 bases matching TRBD1. CDR1 is LGHDT, CDR2 YNNKEL, per germline (reference sequence). The V segment lost 4 bases and the J segment 6 bases; nucleotides outside the gene matches: 9. There are 15 residues in the CDR3. The CDR3 reads CASSPSHWTGDGYTF. The DNA for the CDR3 is TGTGCCAGCAGCCCTTCTCATTGGACAGGGGATGGCTACACCTTC.

The chain employs TRBV4-2 and TRBJ1-4, with 7 bases lining up with TRBD1. J gave up 7 bases and V 1 base, and 15 bases lay outside the gene matches. This CDR3 has 18 amino acids. CDR1 is LGHNA and CDR2 is YNFKEQ in the germline V gene. CDR3 in amino acids: CASSQVIDRVGRGEKLFF. The CDR3 DNA follows: TGTGCCAGCAGCCAAGTCATCGACAGGGTAGGGCGGGGTGAAAAACTGTTTTTT.

V gene TRBV4-3 combines with J gene TRBJ2-3; D may be TRBD1 (6 bases). Germline V gene sequence: CDR1 LGHNA, CDR2 YSLEER. This CDR3 has 17 residues. Trimming removed 0 bases from V and 2 bases from J, with 15 bases in between. CDR3 sequence reads: CASSQDQVGTNTDTQYF. CDR3 in DNA: TGCGCCAGCAGCCAAGATCAGGTCGGGACAAACACAGATACGCAGTATTTT.

This sequence joins TRBV24-1 and TRBJ2-2; 8 positions match TRBD2. The CDR3 is made up of 16 amino acids. With V trimmed by 9 bases and J by 3 bases, 11 bases remained unmatched. Germline CDR1 and CDR2: KGHDR and SFDVKD. The CDR3 is CATWTEGLDHTGELFF. The CDR3 DNA is TGTGCCACCTGGACCGAGGGACTAGACCACACCGGGGAGCTGTTTTTT.

V is TRBV5-1 and J is TRBJ2-1; 7 bases are a match to TRBD2. Losses at the gene ends were 4 bases for V and 4 bases for J; bases not matched to a gene: 5. The germline gives CDR1 SGHRS, CDR2 YFSETQ. CDR3 length equals 14 residues. As DNA, the CDR3 is TGCGCCAGCAGCCCCCCGGGGGGATACAATGAGCAGTTCTTC. Its protein product is CASSPPGGYNEQFF.

This sequence joins TRBV2 and TRBJ2-5, with TRBD1 identical over 8 bases. The CDR3 has 13 residues. V shed 5 bases and J 2 bases; nucleotides not matched to a gene: 1. Germline loops: CDR1 SNHLY, CDR2 FYNNEI. The CDR3 DNA is TGTGCCAGCAGTACAGGGGGTCAAGAGACCCAGTACTTC. It translates to CASSTGGQETQYF. Drawing the rest from reference TRBV2 and TRBJ2-5, the complete variable domain is EPEVTQTPSHQVTQMGQEVILRCVPISNHLYFYWYRQILGQKVEFLVSFYNNEISEKSEIFDDQFSVERPDGSNFTLKIRSTKLEDSAMYFCASSTGGQETQYFGPGTRLLVL.

The chain carries TRBV3-1 (or the pseudogene TRBV3-2) and TRBJ1-2, with 11 bases aligning to TRBD1. The germline V gene has CDR1 LGHDT and CDR2 YNNKEL (reference sequence). The CDR3 has 16 residues. Trimming at V came to 3 bases and at J to 7 bases, leaving 10 bases not matched to a gene. CDR3 nucleotide sequence: TGTGCCAGCAGCCACCCGGACAGGGGGCGTGCTGTTGGCTACACCTTC. Translated: CASSHPDRGRAVGYTF.

The chain couples TRBV7-3 to TRBJ2-3; the match to TRBD1 covers 9 bases. Germline lookup yields CDR1 SGHTA and CDR2 FQGTGA. CDR3 length: 16 residues. The V and J ends lost 4 bases and 0 bases, in that order; junction bases with no gene match: 5. CDR3 amino acids: CASSSTGGVSTDTQYF. Here the CDR3 DNA reads TGTGCCAGCAGCTCCACAGGGGGCGTCAGCACAGATACGCAGTATTTT.

V and J are TRBV6-5 and TRBJ1-2; D may be TRBD1 (5 bases). Germline CDR1 MNHEY, CDR2 SVGAGI. V lost 5 bases to trimming and J lost 4 bases, with 11 bases between them. This CDR3 comprises 13 residues. The CDR3 DNA is TGTGCCAGCAGTCCGCAGGGCCGCTATGGCTACACCTTC. Protein: CASSPQGRYGYTF.

The chain joins TRBV7-8 to TRBJ1-3; 7 nucleotides line up with TRBD1. Looked up from germline, CDR1 is SGHVS and CDR2 is FQNEAQ. The CDR3 length is 16 residues. V lost 3 bases to trimming and J lost 0 bases; unmatched junction nucleotides: 5. CDR3 nucleotide sequence: TGTGCCAGCAGCTTGATGCGGGACAGCTCTGGAAACACCATATATTTT. This translates into CASSLMRDSSGNTIYF.

The table lists this clone with a count of one. V and J are TRBV6-4 and TRBJ2-2; 14 bases match TRBD2. In germline, CDR1 is MRHNA, CDR2 SNTAGT. Trimming cost V 3 bases and J 0 bases; bases outside gene matches: 3. The CDR3 has 18 residues. The CDR3 DNA is TGTGCCAGCAGTGAAACGGGACTAGCGGGAGCGAACACCGGGGAGCTGTTTTTT. Translated: CASSETGLAGANTGELFF.

The V gene is TRBV27, the J gene TRBJ1-3; D is ambiguous. Trimming shortened V by 3 bases and J by 3 bases, and 12 bases separated the two germline ends. The CDR3 is 15 amino acids. From germline, CDR1 is MNHEY and CDR2 SMNVEV (reference sequence). CDR3 in amino acids: CASSFSSTGGNTIYF. The CDR3 DNA sequence: TGTGCCAGCAGTTTTAGTTCCACCGGTGGAAACACCATATATTTT.

This chain joins TRBV14 and TRBJ2-2; TRBD1 matches 8 bases. CDR3 length: 16 residues. The germline V gene encodes CDR1 SGHDN and CDR2 FVKESK. V lost 4 bases to trimming and J lost 1 base; unmatched junction nucleotides: 5. The CDR3 DNA is TGTGCCAGCAGCCCCCAGACAGGGGTGAACACCGGGGAGCTGTTTTTT. As protein: CASSPQTGVNTGELFF.

This clone was seen a few times. The J gene is TRBJ1-5, the V gene TRBV2; no firm D call. V lost 7 bases and J lost 0, with 13 bases in between. The CDR3 is 15 residues long. Germline assignment: CDR1 SNHLY and CDR2 FYNNEI. CDR3 protein: CASTGEEDSNQPQHF. For the CDR3, the DNA is TGTGCCAGCACCGGTGAGGAGGATAGCAATCAGCCCCAGCATTTT.

J is TRBJ2-1 and V is TRBV10-2; 7 nucleotides align to TRBD1. The CDR3 has 17 residues. Germline trimming cut 4 bases from V and 7 bases from J; bases unmatched to any gene: 16. In germline, CDR1 is WSHSY, CDR2 SAAADI. DNA for the CDR3: TGCGCCAGCAGTGTTCGGGACAGCCTTCCCCCGGCAAATGAGCAGTTCTTC. Translated, it gives CASSVRDSLPPANEQFF.

This CDR3 reads CAISPPGTGGGGLEEQYF. The CDR3, as DNA: TGTGCCATCAGCCCCCCCGGGACAGGGGGCGGTGGACTGGAGGAGCAGTACTTC. V and J are TRBV10-3 and TRBJ2-7; 12 bases agree with TRBD1. CDR3 length equals 18 residues. V shed 6 bases, J shed 7 bases, and the junction held 19 bases outside the gene matches. CDR1 is ENHRY and CDR2 is SYGVKD in the germline V gene.

This clone was recorded only once. The rearrangement joins TRBV5-1 to TRBJ1-4; a weak D match, TRBD1 (6 bases). Per germline, CDR1 SGHRS and CDR2 YFSETQ. The length of the CDR3 is 14 residues. With 6 bases removed from V and 4 bases from J, the gap between germline ends came to 13 bases. CDR3 protein: CASTREGVNEKLFF. The CDR3 DNA sequence: TGCGCCAGCACAAGAGAGGGGGTTAATGAAAAACTGTTTTTT.

CDR3 amino acids: CAISSRGDDSPLHF. In DNA, the CDR3 is TGTGCCATCAGTTCACGGGGGGACGATTCACCCCTCCACTTT. This chain connects TRBV10-3 to TRBJ1-6; possible D gene TRBD1, 5 bases. CDR1 is ENHRY and CDR2 is SYGVKD in the germline V gene. CDR3 length: 14 residues. The V gene lost 5 bases and the J gene lost 8 bases, with 13 bases spanning the gap.

The rearrangement uses TRBV2 and TRBJ1-1; the match to TRBD1 covers 10 bases. Germline CDR1 and CDR2: SNHLY and FYNNEI. The CDR3 has 16 amino acids. With 6 bases clipped from V and 3 bases from J, the junction kept 10 bases outside the gene matches. The CDR3 DNA reads as TGTGCCAGCAGGCAAACCGACAGGGGGCGGGACACTGAAGCTTTCTTT. Amino acid sequence: CASRQTDRGRDTEAFF.

The gene calls are TRBV11-2 and TRBJ2-1; TRBD2 aligns across 9 bases. The germline V gene encodes CDR1 SGHAT and CDR2 FQNNGV. V lost 3 bases and J lost 7; bases outside the gene matches: 7. There are 15 residues in the CDR3. The CDR3 nucleotides are TGTGCCAGCAGCTTGCGGGCGGGGGGGCCGAATGAGCAGTTCTTC. It translates to CASSLRAGGPNEQFF.

This chain connects TRBV7-3 to TRBJ2-7, with D maybe TRBD2 (6 bases). Germline CDR1 reads SGHTA; CDR2 reads FQGTGA. The V gene lost 0 bases and the J gene lost 5 bases, with 8 bases spanning the gap. The CDR3 loop spans 13 amino acids. CDR3 protein: CASSLTPGDEQYF. In nucleotides, the CDR3 is TGTGCCAGCAGCTTAACCCCGGGGGACGAGCAGTACTTC.

The chain has TRBV6-2 or TRBV6-3 and TRBJ2-7; 8 bases match TRBD1. V lost 5 bases and J lost 5; bases outside the gene matches: 11. CDR1 and CDR2 from the germline V gene are MNHEY and SVGEGT. The length of the CDR3 is 15 residues. CDR3 DNA: TGTGCCAGCAGTAACACAGGGGGAAGGTGGGACGAGCAGTACTTC. This translates into CASSNTGGRWDEQYF.

The V call is TRBV7-9, the J call TRBJ1-6, with TRBD1 matching over 10 bases. Germline V gives CDR1 SEHNR, CDR2 FQNEAQ (reference sequence). The V and J ends lost 1 base and 7 bases, in that order; junction bases with no gene match: 10. CDR3 length: 18 amino acids. The chain's CDR3 is CASSLGGQGRGVNSPLHF. The CDR3 DNA reads as TGTGCCAGCAGCTTAGGGGGACAGGGGAGAGGTGTAAATTCACCCCTCCACTTT.

The rearrangement links TRBV5-8 to TRBJ2-5; D is unclear. Germline V lookup: CDR1 SGHTS, CDR2 YDEGEE. The V gene lost 5 bases and the J gene lost 4 bases, with 18 bases spanning the gap. CDR3 length: 15 residues. CDR3 protein: CASSFQPFEIETQYF. DNA of the CDR3: TGTGCCAGCAGTTTCCAACCCTTTGAGATAGAGACCCAGTACTTC. The full variable domain, with the rest looked up from reference TRBV5-8 and TRBJ2-5, is EAGVTQSPTHLIKTRGQQATLRCSPISGHTSVYWYQQALGLGLQFLLWYDEGEERNRGNFPPRFSGRQFPNYSSELNVNALELEDSALYLCASSFQPFEIETQYFGPGTRLLVL.

The rearrangement uses TRBV5-6 and TRBJ2-5; 7 nucleotides agree with TRBD1. The V segment lost 4 bases and the J segment 2 bases; nucleotides outside the gene matches: 5. The germline V gene encodes CDR1 SGHDT and CDR2 YYEEEE. This CDR3 has 14 residues. CDR3 region: CASSRTGDQETQYF. CDR3 bases: TGTGCCAGCAGCAGAACAGGGGATCAAGAGACCCAGTACTTC. Variable domain in full (rest from reference TRBV5-6 and TRBJ2-5): DAGVTQSPTHLIKTRGQQVTLRCSPKSGHDTVSWYQQALGQGPQFIFQYYEEEERQRGNFPDRFSGHQFPNYSSELNVNALLLGDSALYLCASSRTGDQETQYFGPGTRLLVL.